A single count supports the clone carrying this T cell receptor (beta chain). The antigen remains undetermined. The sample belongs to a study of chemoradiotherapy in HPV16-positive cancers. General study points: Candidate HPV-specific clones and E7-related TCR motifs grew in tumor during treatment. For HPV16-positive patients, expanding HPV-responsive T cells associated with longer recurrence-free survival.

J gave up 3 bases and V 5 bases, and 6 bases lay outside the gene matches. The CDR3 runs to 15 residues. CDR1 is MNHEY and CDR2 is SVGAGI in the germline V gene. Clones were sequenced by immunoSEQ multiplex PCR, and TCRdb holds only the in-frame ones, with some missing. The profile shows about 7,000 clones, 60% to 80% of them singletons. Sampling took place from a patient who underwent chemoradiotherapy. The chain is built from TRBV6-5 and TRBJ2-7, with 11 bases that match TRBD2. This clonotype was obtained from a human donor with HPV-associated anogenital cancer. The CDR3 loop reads CASSLASGGNYEQYF. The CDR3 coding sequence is TGTGCCAGCAGTCTGGCTAGCGGGGGGAACTACGAGCAGTACTTC.